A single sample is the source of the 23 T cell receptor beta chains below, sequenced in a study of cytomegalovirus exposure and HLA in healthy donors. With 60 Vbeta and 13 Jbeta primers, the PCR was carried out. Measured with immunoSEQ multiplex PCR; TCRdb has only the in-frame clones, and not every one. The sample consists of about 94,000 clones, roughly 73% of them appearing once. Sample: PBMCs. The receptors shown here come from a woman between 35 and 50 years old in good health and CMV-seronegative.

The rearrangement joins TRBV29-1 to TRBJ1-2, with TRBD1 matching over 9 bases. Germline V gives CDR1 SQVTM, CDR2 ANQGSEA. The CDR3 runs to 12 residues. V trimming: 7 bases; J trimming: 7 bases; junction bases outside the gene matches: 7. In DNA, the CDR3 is TGCAGCGCCGAACAGGGGGCGCGTGGCTACACCTTC. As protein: CSAEQGARGYTF.

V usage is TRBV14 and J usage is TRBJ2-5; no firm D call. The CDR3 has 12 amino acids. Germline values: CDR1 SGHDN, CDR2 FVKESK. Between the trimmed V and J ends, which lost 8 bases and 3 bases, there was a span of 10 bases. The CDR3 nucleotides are TGTGCCAGCTCAAACCGGGAAGAGACCCAGTACTTC. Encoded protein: CASSNREETQYF.

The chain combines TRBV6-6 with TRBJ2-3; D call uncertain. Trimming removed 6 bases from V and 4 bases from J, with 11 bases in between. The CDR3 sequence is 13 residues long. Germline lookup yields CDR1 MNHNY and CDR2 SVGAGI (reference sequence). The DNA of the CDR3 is TGTGCCAGCAGCAGAAATGGGCCAGATACGCAGTATTTT. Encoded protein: CASSRNGPDTQYF.

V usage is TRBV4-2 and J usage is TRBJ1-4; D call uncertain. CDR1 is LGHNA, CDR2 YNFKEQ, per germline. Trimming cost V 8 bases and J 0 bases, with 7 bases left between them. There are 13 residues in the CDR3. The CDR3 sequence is CASSTSTNEKLFF. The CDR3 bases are TGTGCCAGCTCCACATCAACTAATGAAAAACTGTTTTTT.

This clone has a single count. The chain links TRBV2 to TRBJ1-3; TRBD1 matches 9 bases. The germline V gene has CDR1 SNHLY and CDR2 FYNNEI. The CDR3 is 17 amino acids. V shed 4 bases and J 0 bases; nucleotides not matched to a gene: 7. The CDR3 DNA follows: TGTGCCAGCAGTGTTGAGACAGGGGGGTTCTCTGGAAACACCATATATTTT. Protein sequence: CASSVETGGFSGNTIYF.

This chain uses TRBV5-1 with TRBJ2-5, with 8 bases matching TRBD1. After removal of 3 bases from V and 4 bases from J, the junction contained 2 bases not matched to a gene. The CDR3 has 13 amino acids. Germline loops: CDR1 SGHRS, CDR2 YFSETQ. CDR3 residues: CASSSGQGETQYF. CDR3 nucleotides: TGCGCCAGCAGCTCCGGACAGGGAGAGACCCAGTACTTC.

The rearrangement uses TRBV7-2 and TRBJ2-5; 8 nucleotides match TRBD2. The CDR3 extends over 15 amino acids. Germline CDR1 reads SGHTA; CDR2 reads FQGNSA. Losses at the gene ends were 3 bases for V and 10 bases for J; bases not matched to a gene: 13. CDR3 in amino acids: CASSFTGLGLGGQYF. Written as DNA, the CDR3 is TGTGCCAGCAGCTTCACGGGACTAGGACTGGGGGGCCAGTACTTC. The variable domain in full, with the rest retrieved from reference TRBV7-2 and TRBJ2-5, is GAGVSQSPSNKVTEKGKDVELRCDPISGHTALYWYRQSLGQGLEFLIYFQGNSAPDKSGLPSDRFSAERTGGSVSTLTIQRTQQEDSAVYLCASSFTGLGLGGQYFGPGTRLLVL.

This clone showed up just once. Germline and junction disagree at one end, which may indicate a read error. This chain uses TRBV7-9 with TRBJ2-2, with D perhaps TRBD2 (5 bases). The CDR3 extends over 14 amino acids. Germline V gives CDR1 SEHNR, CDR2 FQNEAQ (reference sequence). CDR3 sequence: CSSSLVGATGELFF. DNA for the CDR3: TGTTCCAGCAGCTTAGTGGGAGCGACCGGGGAGCTGTTTTTT.

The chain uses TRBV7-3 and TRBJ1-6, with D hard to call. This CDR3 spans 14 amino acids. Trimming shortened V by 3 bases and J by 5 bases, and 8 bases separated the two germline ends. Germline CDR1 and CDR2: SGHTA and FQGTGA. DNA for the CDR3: TGTGCCAGCAGCTTTGGAGGGAATAATTCACCCCTCCACTTT. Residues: CASSFGGNNSPLHF.

In DNA, the CDR3 is TGCGCCAGCAGCTACCACCCTTCAAACAGGGGTCCAGGGGATACGCAGTATTTT. Translation: CASSYHPSNRGPGDTQYF. The V gene is TRBV5-1, the J gene TRBJ2-3; 7 nucleotides align to TRBD1. CDR1 SGHRS and CDR2 YFSETQ come from the germline V gene. Trimming at V came to 3 bases and at J to 6 bases, leaving 19 bases not matched to a gene. The CDR3 contains 18 residues.

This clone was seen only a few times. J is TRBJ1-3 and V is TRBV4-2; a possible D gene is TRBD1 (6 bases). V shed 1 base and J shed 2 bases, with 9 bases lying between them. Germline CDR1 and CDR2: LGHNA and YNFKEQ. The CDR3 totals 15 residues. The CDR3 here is CASSQGNRAGNTIYF. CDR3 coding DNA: TGTGCCAGCAGCCAAGGTAACAGGGCTGGAAACACCATATATTTT.

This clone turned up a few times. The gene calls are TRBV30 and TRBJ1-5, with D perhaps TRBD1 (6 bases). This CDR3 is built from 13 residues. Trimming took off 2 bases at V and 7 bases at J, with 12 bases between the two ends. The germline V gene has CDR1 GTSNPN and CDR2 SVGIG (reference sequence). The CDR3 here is CAWSIQGIQPQHF. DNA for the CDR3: TGTGCCTGGAGTATACAGGGCATCCAGCCCCAGCATTTT.

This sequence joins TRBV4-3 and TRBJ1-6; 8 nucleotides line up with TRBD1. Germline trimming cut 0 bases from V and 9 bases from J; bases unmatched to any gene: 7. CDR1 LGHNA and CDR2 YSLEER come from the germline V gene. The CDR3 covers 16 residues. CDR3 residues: CASSQEGGTGGSPLHF. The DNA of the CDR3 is TGCGCCAGCAGCCAAGAGGGCGGGACAGGCGGTTCACCCCTCCACTTT.

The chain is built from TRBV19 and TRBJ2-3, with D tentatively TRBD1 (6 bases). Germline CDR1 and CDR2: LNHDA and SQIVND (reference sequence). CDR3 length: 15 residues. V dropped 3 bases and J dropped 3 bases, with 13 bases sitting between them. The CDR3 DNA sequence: TGTGCCAGTAGTATGGGAGAAACAGGGACAGATACGCAGTATTTT. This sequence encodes CASSMGETGTDTQYF. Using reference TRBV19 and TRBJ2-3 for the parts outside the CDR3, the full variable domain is DGGITQSPKYLFRKEGQNVTLSCEQNLNHDAMYWYRQDPGQGLRLIYYSQIVNDFQKGDIAEGYSVSREKKESFPLTVTSAQKNPTAFYLCASSMGETGTDTQYFGPGTRLTVL.

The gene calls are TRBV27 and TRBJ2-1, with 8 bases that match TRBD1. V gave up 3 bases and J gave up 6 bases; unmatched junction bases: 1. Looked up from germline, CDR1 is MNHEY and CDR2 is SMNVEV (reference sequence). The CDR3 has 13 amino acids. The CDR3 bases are TGTGCCAGCAGTTTTGGACAGGGCAATGAGCAGTTCTTC. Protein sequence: CASSFGQGNEQFF.

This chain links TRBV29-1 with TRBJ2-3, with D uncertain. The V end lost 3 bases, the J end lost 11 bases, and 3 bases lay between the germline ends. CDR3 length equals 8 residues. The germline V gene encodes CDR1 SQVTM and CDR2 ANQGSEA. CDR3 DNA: TGCAGCGTTGACGGGCAGTATTTT. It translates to CSVDGQYF.

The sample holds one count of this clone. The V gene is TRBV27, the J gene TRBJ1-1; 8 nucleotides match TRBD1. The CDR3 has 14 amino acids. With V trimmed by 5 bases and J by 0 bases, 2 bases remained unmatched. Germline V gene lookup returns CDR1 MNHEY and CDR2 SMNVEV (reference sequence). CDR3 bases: TGTGCCAGCAGTGACAGGGGCTTGAACACTGAAGCTTTCTTT. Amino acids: CASSDRGLNTEAFF.

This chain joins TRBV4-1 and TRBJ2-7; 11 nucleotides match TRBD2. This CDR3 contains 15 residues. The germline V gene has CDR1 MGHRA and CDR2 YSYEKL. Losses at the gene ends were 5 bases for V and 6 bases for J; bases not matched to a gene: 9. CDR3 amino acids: CASSSTSGGPSEQYF. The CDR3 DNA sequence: TGCGCCAGCAGCTCTACTAGCGGGGGTCCCAGCGAGCAGTACTTC.

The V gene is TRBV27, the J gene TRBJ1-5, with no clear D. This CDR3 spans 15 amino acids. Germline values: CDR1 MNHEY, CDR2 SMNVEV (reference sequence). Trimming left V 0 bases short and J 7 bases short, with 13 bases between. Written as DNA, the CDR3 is TGTGCCAGCAGTTTATCTAAACGGGGTGGCCAGCCCCAGCATTTT. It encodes CASSLSKRGGQPQHF.

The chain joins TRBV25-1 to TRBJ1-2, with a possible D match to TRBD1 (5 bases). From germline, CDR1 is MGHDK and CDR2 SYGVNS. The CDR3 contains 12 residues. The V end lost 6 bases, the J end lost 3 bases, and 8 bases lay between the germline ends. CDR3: CASRTGHYGYTF. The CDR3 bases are TGTGCCAGCAGAACAGGTCACTATGGCTACACCTTC.

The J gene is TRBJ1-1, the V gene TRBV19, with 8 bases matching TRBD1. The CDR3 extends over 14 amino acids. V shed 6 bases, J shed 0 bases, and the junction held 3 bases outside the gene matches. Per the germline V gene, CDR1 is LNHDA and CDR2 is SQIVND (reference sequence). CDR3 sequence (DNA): TGTGCCAGTAGCAAGGACAGGGTGAACACTGAAGCTTTCTTT. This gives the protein CASSKDRVNTEAFF. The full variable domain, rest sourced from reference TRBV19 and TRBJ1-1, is DGGITQSPKYLFRKEGQNVTLSCEQNLNHDAMYWYRQDPGQGLRLIYYSQIVNDFQKGDIAEGYSVSREKKESFPLTVTSAQKNPTAFYLCASSKDRVNTEAFFGQGTRLTVV.

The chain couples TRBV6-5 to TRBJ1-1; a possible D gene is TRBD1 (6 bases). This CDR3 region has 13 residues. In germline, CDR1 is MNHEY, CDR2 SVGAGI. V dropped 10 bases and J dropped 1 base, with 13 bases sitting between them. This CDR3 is CATTRGKNTEAFF. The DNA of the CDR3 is TGTGCCACCACGAGGGGGAAGAACACTGAAGCTTTCTTT.

The CDR3 DNA is TGTGCCAGCAGCCGGGCGGGGGGGCTCTACGAGCAGTACTTC. This gives the protein CASSRAGGLYEQYF. This chain uses TRBV7-9 with TRBJ2-7, with 9 bases aligning to TRBD2. With V trimmed by 5 bases and J by 3 bases, 5 bases remained unmatched. The CDR3 has 14 residues. Germline V CDR1 and CDR2: SEHNR, FQNEAQ (reference sequence).